These 19 T cell receptor beta chains were all obtained from the same sample, sequenced in a study of identical twins. Using its own MiXCR run on the 5' RACE reads, TCRdb lists one record per CDR3 protein. Of a few hundred thousand distinct CDR3 sequences in the sample, about 10% were seen once. The sequenced sample was naive T cells sorted from blood. The receptor set was obtained from a woman aged 50 to 65 in good health.

This clonotype was seen many times. V gene TRBV6-5 combines with J gene TRBJ2-5; tentative D call: TRBD1 (6 bases). Germline V gene sequence: CDR1 MNHEY, CDR2 SVGAGI. The CDR3 runs to 15 residues. Between the trimmed V and J ends, which lost 5 bases and 5 bases, there was a span of 18 bases. This CDR3 is CASSALGRGYETQYF. CDR3 nucleotide sequence: TGTGCCAGCAGTGCACTCGGTAGGGGGTACGAGACCCAGTACTTC.

This clonotype was seen a few times. The V gene is TRBV5-1, the J gene TRBJ2-1; 9 bases align to TRBD2. Germline V lookup: CDR1 SGHRS, CDR2 YFSETQ. The ends lost 0 bases at V and 0 bases at J; junction bases unmatched: 1. This CDR3 spans 16 amino acids. The CDR3 DNA follows: TGCGCCAGCAGCTTGGGACTAGCGGTCTCCTACAATGAGCAGTTCTTC. It specifies CASSLGLAVSYNEQFF.

This clonotype came up a few times. CDR3 sequence (DNA): TGCAGCGGTAGGTCAGGCACAGATACGCAGTATTTT. Its protein is CSGRSGTDTQYF. V gene TRBV29-1 combines with J gene TRBJ2-3; D is unclear. Per the germline V gene, CDR1 is SQVTM and CDR2 is ANQGSEA. V lost 7 bases to trimming and J lost 1 base, with 9 bases between them. CDR3 length: 12 residues.

The sample holds many counts of this clonotype. This chain uses TRBV5-1 with TRBJ1-4; D gene ambiguous. The V gene lost 4 bases and the J gene lost 8 bases, with 15 bases spanning the gap. The germline gives CDR1 SGHRS, CDR2 YFSETQ. The CDR3 is made up of 14 amino acids. The CDR3 sequence is CASSRGRRSEKLFF. In nucleotides, the CDR3 is TGCGCCAGCAGCAGAGGCAGGCGGTCGGAAAAACTGTTTTTT.

The chain is built from TRBV7-2 and TRBJ2-2; D may be TRBD2 (5 bases). The CDR3 spans 16 residues. V was clipped by 5 bases and J by 5 bases, with 18 bases between them. Germline assignment: CDR1 SGHTA and CDR2 FQGNSA. CDR3 sequence reads: CASSTRRGRGTGELFF. The DNA of the CDR3 is TGTGCCAGCAGCACCCGACGGGGAAGAGGAACCGGGGAGCTGTTTTTT.

The chain employs TRBV2 and TRBJ1-4; D gene uncertain. CDR1 is SNHLY and CDR2 is FYNNEI in the germline V gene. Deletions cut 8 bases from V and 8 bases from J, with 12 bases between. This CDR3 has 12 residues. The CDR3 nucleotides read TGTGCCAGCGGGCAGCTCAGCGAAAAACTGTTTTTT. This codes for CASGQLSEKLFF. Full variable domain (missing parts from reference TRBV2 and TRBJ1-4): EPEVTQTPSHQVTQMGQEVILRCVPISNHLYFYWYRQILGQKVEFLVSFYNNEISEKSEIFDDQFSVERPDGSNFTLKIRSTKLEDSAMYFCASGQLSEKLFFGSGTQLSVL.

V usage is TRBV25-1 and J usage is TRBJ2-2, with D unclear. V lost 3 bases and J 5 bases, leaving 7 bases between the germline ends. The germline CDR1 and CDR2 sequences are MGHDK and SYGVNS. CDR3 length equals 13 residues. As DNA, the CDR3 is TGTGCCAGCAGTGACCCTTATACCGGGGAGCTGTTTTTT. Its protein product is CASSDPYTGELFF. Supplemented by reference TRBV25-1 and TRBJ2-2, the full variable domain reads EADIYQTPRYLVIGTGKKITLECSQTMGHDKMYWYQQDPGMELHLIHYSYGVNSTEKGDLSSESTVSRIRTEHFPLTLESARPSHTSQYLCASSDPYTGELFFGEGSRLTVL.

This clonotype was observed many times. The rearrangement joins TRBV12-3 or TRBV12-4 to TRBJ2-5; 11 bases align to TRBD2. The CDR3 is 16 residues long. V lost 5 bases and J lost 1; bases outside the gene matches: 6. The DNA for the CDR3 is TGTGCCAGCAGTCCTAATAGCGGGGGGGCCCAAGAGACCCAGTACTTC. Translation gives CASSPNSGGAQETQYF.

This clonotype was found a few times. The chain is built from TRBV3-1 and TRBJ1-5; maybe TRBD1 (6 bases). The CDR3 is made up of 14 amino acids. Germline CDR1 is LGHDT and CDR2 is YNNKEL (reference sequence). V lost 6 bases to trimming and J lost 6 bases, with 15 bases between them. CDR3 protein: CASSGGPGGQPQHF. The DNA of the CDR3 is TGTGCCAGCAGTGGGGGGCCAGGAGGTCAGCCCCAGCATTTT. The whole variable domain, remainder taken from reference TRBV3-1 and TRBJ1-5, is DTAVSQTPKYLVTQMGNDKSIKCEQNLGHDTMYWYKQDSKKFLKIMFSYNNKELIINETVPNRFSPKSPDKAHLNLHINSLELGDSAVYFCASSGGPGGQPQHFGDGTRLSIL.

This rearrangement joins TRBV11-1 to TRBJ2-7; 7 bases agree with TRBD1. The V segment lost 5 bases and the J segment 3 bases; nucleotides outside the gene matches: 7. Germline V gives CDR1 SGHAT, CDR2 FQDESV (reference sequence). This CDR3 region has 14 residues. CDR3 nucleotide sequence: TGTGCCAGCAGCCCGGGACAGATCGGCTACGAGCAGTACTTC. It is translated as CASSPGQIGYEQYF.

This clonotype was observed many times. The chain links TRBV24-1 to TRBJ2-2; maybe TRBD1 (5 bases). V was trimmed by 5 bases and J by 4 bases, leaving 10 bases between them. Germline values: CDR1 KGHDR, CDR2 SFDVKD. The CDR3 has 14 residues. CDR3 amino acids: CATSGAGSTGELFF. The DNA for the CDR3 is TGTGCCACCAGTGGGGCAGGGTCCACCGGGGAGCTGTTTTTT.

This clonotype showed up many times. The rearrangement uses TRBV11-2 and TRBJ2-1; D is possibly TRBD2 (6 bases). Germline V gene sequence: CDR1 SGHAT, CDR2 FQNNGV. The CDR3 spans 15 residues. V was trimmed by 1 base and J by 9 bases, leaving 16 bases between them. CDR3 in amino acids: CASSLVAAHGIEQFF. CDR3 in DNA: TGTGCCAGCAGCTTAGTAGCGGCCCACGGAATTGAGCAGTTCTTC.

This clonotype was recorded a few times. This chain joins TRBV30 and TRBJ2-1; 8 bases are a match to TRBD1. Germline V gives CDR1 GTSNPN, CDR2 SVGIG (reference sequence). The J segment lost 6 bases and the V segment lost 7 bases, leaving 5 bases of the junction unmatched. The CDR3 length is 12 residues. CDR3 loop: CALETGGNEQFF. The CDR3 region has the DNA TGTGCCTTGGAAACAGGGGGCAATGAGCAGTTCTTC.

This clonotype came up many times. This chain joins TRBV11-2 and TRBJ2-1; D possibly uses TRBD1 or TRBD2 (5 bases each). Germline values: CDR1 SGHAT, CDR2 FQNNGV. This CDR3 has 15 residues. V gave up 10 bases and J gave up 0 bases, with 16 bases separating them. The CDR3 DNA sequence: TGTGCCACCAGAACCGGGACGGGCTCCTACAATGAGCAGTTCTTC. Its protein product is CATRTGTGSYNEQFF.

This clonotype was recorded a few times. The J gene is TRBJ1-1, the V gene TRBV18; TRBD1 aligns across 11 bases. J gave up 8 bases and V 6 bases, and 11 bases lay outside the gene matches. The CDR3 is 15 residues long. Germline CDR1 is KGHSH and CDR2 is LQKENI. CDR3 region: CASSRPGTGGSEAFF. The CDR3 DNA is TGTGCCAGCTCCCGCCCCGGGACAGGGGGATCGGAAGCTTTCTTT.

This clonotype occurred a few times. The chain couples TRBV10-3 to TRBJ2-5; TRBD1 is a possible D gene (5 bases). The V end lost 5 bases, the J end lost 5 bases, and 12 bases lay between the germline ends. This CDR3 contains 13 residues. Germline-derived CDR1 and CDR2 are ENHRY and SYGVKD. The CDR3 is CAISSGPGETQYF. In DNA, the CDR3 is TGTGCCATCAGTTCCGGACCAGGGGAGACCCAGTACTTC.

This clonotype occurred a few times. The rearrangement joins TRBV5-1 to TRBJ2-2; maybe TRBD2 (6 bases). Germline assignment: CDR1 SGHRS and CDR2 YFSETQ. The CDR3 covers 16 residues. With 6 bases removed from V and 4 bases from J, the gap between germline ends came to 19 bases. CDR3 region: CASNRIPGELTGELFF. CDR3 DNA sequence: TGCGCCAGCAACCGAATACCGGGAGAACTCACCGGGGAGCTGTTTTTT.

This clonotype was counted only a few times. The rearrangement links TRBV5-1 to TRBJ2-7, with TRBD1 matching over 8 bases. The length of the CDR3 is 17 residues. Germline loops: CDR1 SGHRS, CDR2 YFSETQ. J lost 2 bases, V lost 0 bases, and 10 bases had no gene match. The CDR3 DNA sequence: TGCGCCAGCAGCTTGGTTCCCCGACAGGGGCCGACCTACGAGCAGTACTTC. Residues: CASSLVPRQGPTYEQYF.

This clonotype was counted ten times or more. V usage is TRBV29-1 and J usage is TRBJ2-3, with TRBD2 matching over 10 bases. V was clipped by 6 bases and J by 6 bases; unmatched bases: 6. The germline gives CDR1 SQVTM, CDR2 ANQGSEA. The CDR3 length is 13 residues. The CDR3 DNA sequence: TGCAGCGTCAAGCGGGAGGGCCCGGATACGCAGTATTTT. As protein: CSVKREGPDTQYF.